This T cell receptor beta chain is drawn from a study of HIV-infected patients and healthy controls. Reverse transcription used about 500 ng RNA and constant-region primers for alpha and beta. Using multiplexing indices, alpha and beta chain libraries were generated apart by chain-specific third strand synthesis. The cDNA received a 5' RACE adapter containing a random hexamer plus an SP2 sequencing primer site. In TCRdb, the 5' RACE reads were re-called with MiXCR into one record per CDR3 protein. There are 17,000 or so distinct CDR3 sequences in the sample; about 5% occur only once, and roughly 2% lies in the top ten. V lost 2 bases to trimming and J lost 0 bases, with 7 bases between them. The CDR3 extends over 14 amino acids. Germline-derived CDR1 and CDR2 are SGHRS and YFSETQ. Whole blood was used without fractionation, so all unsorted peripheral T cells were included. As to this clonotype: What it recognizes is unknown.

Points from the study as a whole: No HLA typing of donors was done in this study. The authors saw processing only sixteen HIV-infected individuals as a major limitation on generality.

This TCR came from an adult in good health. The J gene is TRBJ2-3, the V gene TRBV5-1, with unresolved D. Sequences were obtained from blood. The DNA for the CDR3 is TGCGCCAGCAGCTTTGGCGCAAGCACAGATACGCAGTATTTT. Translation gives CASSFGASTDTQYF.